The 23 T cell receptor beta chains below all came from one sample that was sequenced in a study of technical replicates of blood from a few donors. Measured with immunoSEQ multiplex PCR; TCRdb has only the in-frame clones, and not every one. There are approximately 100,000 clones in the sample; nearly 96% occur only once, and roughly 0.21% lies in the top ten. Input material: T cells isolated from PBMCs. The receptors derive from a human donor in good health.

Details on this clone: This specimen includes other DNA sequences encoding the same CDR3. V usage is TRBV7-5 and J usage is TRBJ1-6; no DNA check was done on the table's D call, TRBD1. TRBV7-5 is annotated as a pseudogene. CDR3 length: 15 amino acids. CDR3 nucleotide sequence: TGTGTCAGAAGCTCCAGGACAGGTCCGAATTCACCCCTCCATTTT. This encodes CVRSSRTGPNSPLHF.

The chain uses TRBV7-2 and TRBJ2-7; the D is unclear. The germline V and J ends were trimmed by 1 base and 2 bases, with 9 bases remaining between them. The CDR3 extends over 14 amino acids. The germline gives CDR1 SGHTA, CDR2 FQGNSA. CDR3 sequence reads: CASSLGRHTYEQYF. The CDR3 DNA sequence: TGTGCCAGCAGCTTAGGCAGACACACCTACGAGCAGTACTTC.

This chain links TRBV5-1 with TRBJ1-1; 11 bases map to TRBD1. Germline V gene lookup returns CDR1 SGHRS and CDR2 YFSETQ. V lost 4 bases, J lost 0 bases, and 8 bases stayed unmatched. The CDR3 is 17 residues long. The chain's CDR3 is CASSLTGGQGVNTEAFF. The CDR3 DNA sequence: TGCGCCAGCAGCCTAACGGGGGGACAGGGGGTGAACACTGAAGCTTTCTTT.

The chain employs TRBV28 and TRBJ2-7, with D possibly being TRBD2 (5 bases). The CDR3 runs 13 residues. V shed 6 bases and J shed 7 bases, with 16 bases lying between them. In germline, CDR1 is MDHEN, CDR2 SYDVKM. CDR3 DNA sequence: TGTGCCAGCAGCATGCCCACCACGGGGGAGCAGTACTTC. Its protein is CASSMPTTGEQYF.

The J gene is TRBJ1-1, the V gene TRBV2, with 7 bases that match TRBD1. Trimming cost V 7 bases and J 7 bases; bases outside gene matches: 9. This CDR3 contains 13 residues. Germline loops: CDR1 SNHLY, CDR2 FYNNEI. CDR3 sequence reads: CASTLTGWVEAFF. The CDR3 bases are TGTGCCAGCACCCTGACAGGGTGGGTTGAAGCTTTCTTT.

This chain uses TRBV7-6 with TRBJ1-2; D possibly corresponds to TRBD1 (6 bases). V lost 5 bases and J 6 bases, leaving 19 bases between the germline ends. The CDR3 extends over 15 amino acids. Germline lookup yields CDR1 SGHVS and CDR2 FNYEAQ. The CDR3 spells CASSPRGGPGHGYTF. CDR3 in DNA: TGTGCCAGCAGCCCCAGGGGCGGCCCTGGACATGGCTACACCTTC.

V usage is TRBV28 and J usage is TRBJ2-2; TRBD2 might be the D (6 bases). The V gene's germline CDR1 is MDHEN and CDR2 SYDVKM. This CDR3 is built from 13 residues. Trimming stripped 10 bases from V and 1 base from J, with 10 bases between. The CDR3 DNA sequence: TGTGCCATTAGGGACTTGAACACCGGGGAGCTGTTTTTT. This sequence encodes CAIRDLNTGELFF. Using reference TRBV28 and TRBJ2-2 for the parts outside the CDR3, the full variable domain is DVKVTQSSRYLVKRTGEKVFLECVQDMDHENMFWYRQDPGLGLRLIYFSYDVKMKEKGDIPEGYSVSREKKERFSLILESASTNQTSMYLCAIRDLNTGELFFGEGSRLTVL.

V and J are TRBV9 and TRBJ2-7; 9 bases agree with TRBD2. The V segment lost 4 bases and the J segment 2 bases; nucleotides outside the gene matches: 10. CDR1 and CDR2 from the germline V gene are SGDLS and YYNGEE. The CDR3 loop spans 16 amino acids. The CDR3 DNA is TGTGCCAGCAGCCGGAACCCTGCTAGCGGGACCTACGAGCAGTACTTC. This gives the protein CASSRNPASGTYEQYF.

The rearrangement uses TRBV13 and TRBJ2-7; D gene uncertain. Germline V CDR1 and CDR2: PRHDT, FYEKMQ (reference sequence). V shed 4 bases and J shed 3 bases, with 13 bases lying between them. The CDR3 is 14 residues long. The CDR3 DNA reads TGTGCCAGCAGCTCTAGTAACACCTTCTACGAGCAGTACTTC. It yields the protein CASSSSNTFYEQYF.

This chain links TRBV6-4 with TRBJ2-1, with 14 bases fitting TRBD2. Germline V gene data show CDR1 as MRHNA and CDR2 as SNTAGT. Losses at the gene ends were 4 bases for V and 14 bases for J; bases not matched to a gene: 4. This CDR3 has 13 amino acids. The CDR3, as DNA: TGTGCCAGCAGTGTGACTAGCGGGAGGGATAAGTTCTTC. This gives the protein CASSVTSGRDKFF.

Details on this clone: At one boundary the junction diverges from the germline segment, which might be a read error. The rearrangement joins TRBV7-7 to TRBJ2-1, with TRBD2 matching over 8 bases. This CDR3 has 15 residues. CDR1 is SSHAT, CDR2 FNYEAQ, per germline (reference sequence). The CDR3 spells CASSATSVPIAEQFF. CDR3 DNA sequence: TGTGCTAGCAGCGCGACTAGCGTCCCAATTGCGGAGCAGTTCTTC.

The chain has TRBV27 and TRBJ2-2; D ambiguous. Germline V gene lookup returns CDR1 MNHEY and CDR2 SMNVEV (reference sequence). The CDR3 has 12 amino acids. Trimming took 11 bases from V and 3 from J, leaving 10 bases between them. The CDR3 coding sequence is TGTGCCGCCAAAAGAGACACCGGGGAGCTGTTTTTT. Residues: CAAKRDTGELFF.

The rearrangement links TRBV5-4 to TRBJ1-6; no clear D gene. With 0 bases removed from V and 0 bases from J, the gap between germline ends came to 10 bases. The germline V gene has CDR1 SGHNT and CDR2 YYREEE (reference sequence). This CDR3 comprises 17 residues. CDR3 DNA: TGTGCCAGCAGCTTGGGCGACTTGAGCTCCTATAATTCACCCCTCCACTTT. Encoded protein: CASSLGDLSSYNSPLHF.

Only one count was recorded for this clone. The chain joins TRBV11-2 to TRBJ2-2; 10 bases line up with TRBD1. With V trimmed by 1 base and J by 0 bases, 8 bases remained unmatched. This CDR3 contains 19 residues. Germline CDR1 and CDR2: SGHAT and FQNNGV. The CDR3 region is CASSLGLFGTGANTGELFF. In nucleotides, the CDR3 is TGTGCCAGCAGCTTAGGCCTATTCGGGACAGGGGCGAACACCGGGGAGCTGTTTTTT.

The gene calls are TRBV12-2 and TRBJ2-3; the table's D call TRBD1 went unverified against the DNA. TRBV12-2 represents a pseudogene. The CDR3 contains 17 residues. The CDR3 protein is CASRLASRDRDTDTQYF. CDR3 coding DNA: TGTGCAAGTCGCTTAGCGAGCCGGGACAGGGACACAGATACGCAGTATTTT.

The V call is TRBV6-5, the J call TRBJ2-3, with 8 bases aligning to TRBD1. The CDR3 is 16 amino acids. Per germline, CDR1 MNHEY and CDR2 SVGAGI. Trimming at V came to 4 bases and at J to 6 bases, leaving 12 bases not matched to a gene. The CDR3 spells CASSSQGASHWDTQYF. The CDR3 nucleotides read TGTGCCAGCAGTTCCCAGGGGGCCTCGCACTGGGATACGCAGTATTTT.

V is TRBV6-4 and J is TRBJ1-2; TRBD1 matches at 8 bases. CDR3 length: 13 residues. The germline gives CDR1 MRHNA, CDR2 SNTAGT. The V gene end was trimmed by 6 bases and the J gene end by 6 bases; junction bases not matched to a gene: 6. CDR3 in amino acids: CASRPGGYDGYTF. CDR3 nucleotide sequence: TGTGCCAGCAGGCCAGGGGGCTACGATGGCTACACCTTC.

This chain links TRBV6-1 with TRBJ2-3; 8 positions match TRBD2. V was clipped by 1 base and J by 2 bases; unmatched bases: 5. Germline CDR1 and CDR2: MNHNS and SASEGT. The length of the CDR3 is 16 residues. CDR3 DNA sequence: TGTGCCAGCAGTGAAGTGGTAGCGGGGTACACAGATACGCAGTATTTT. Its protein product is CASSEVVAGYTDTQYF.

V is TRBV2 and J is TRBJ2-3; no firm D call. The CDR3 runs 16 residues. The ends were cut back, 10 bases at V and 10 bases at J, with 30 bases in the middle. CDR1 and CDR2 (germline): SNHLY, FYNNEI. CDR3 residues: CAITSTRYLVRVAQYF. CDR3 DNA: TGTGCCATCACCTCAACCCGCTATTTAGTCCGGGTCGCGCAGTATTTT.

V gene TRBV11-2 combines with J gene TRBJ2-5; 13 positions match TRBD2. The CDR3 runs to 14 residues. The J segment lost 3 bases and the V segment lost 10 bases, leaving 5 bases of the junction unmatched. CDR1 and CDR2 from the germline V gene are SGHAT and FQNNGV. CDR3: CATRTSGGKETQYF. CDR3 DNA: TGTGCCACTCGGACTAGCGGGGGTAAAGAGACCCAGTACTTC.

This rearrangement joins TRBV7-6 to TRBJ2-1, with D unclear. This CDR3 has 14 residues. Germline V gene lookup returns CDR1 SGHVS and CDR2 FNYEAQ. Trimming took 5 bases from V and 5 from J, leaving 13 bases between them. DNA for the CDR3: TGTGCCAGCAGCCCCGCGCAGGCCCACAATGAGCAGTTCTTC. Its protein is CASSPAQAHNEQFF.

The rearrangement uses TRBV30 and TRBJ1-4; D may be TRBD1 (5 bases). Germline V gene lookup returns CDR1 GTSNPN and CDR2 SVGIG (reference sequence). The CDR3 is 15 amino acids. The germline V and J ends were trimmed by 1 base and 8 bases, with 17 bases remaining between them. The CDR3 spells CAWSELLGVGEKLFF. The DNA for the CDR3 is TGTGCCTGGAGTGAACTTCTAGGGGTCGGGGAAAAACTGTTTTTT.

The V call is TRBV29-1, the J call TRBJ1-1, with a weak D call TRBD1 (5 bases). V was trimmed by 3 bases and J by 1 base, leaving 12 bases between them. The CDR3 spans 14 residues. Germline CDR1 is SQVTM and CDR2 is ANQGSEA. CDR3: CSVEGGGTNTEAFF. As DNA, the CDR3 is TGCAGCGTTGAGGGCGGAGGGACGAACACTGAAGCTTTCTTT. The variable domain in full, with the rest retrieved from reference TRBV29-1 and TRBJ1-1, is SAVISQKPSRDICQRGTSLTIQCQVDSQVTMMFWYRQQPGQSLTLIATANQGSEATYESGFVIDKFPISRPNLTFSTLTVSNMSPEDSSIYLCSVEGGGTNTEAFFGQGTRLTVV.